These 24 T cell receptor beta chains came from one sample sequenced in a study of vaccination and CD4 T cells after COVID-19. Described treatment: roughly 11-day PBMC culture with coronavirus spike peptide pools or control peptides (ViraFEST assay). Antigens of these TCRs are unknown. The Oncomine TCR Beta short-read assay was what sequenced the DNA obtained from cultured CD4+ T cells. A single record per CDR3 protein comes from TCRdb applying MiXCR to the PCR reads. Of roughly 12,000 distinct CDR3 sequences in the sample, 76% were seen once. Source material: CD4+ T cells from blood, cultured in vitro. The receptors were sampled from a human donor who had recovered from COVID-19.

The chain carries TRBV7-2 and TRBJ1-2; 9 nucleotides line up with TRBD1. CDR3 length: 14 amino acids. Germline assignment: CDR1 SGHTA and CDR2 FQGNSA. The V and J ends lost 3 bases and 6 bases, in that order; junction bases with no gene match: 5. CDR3 nucleotide sequence: TGTGCCAGCAGCTTCTATGACAGGGGGAATGGCTACACCTTC. Translation gives CASSFYDRGNGYTF. Combining the CDR3 with reference TRBV7-2 and TRBJ1-2 gives the whole variable domain GAGVSQSPSNKVTEKGKDVELRCDPISGHTALYWYRQSLGQGLEFLIYFQGNSAPDKSGLPSDRFSAERTGGSVSTLTIQRTQQEDSAVYLCASSFYDRGNGYTFGSGTRLTVV.

V gene TRBV3-1 combines with J gene TRBJ1-2, with 9 nucleotides matching TRBD1. In germline, CDR1 is LGHDT, CDR2 YNNKEL (reference sequence). J lost 7 bases, V lost 3 bases, and 12 bases had no gene match. This CDR3 region has 16 residues. The CDR3 nucleotides are TGTGCCAGCAGCCAGGGTGTGGCTGGGACAGGGATTGGCTACACCTTC. Encoded protein: CASSQGVAGTGIGYTF. The whole variable domain, remainder taken from reference TRBV3-1 and TRBJ1-2, is DTAVSQTPKYLVTQMGNDKSIKCEQNLGHDTMYWYKQDSKKFLKIMFSYNNKELIINETVPNRFSPKSPDKAHLNLHINSLELGDSAVYFCASSQGVAGTGIGYTFGSGTRLTVV.

The V call is TRBV20-1, the J call TRBJ1-2; the D gene is possibly TRBD1 (5 bases). Germline-derived CDR1 and CDR2 are DFQATT and SNEGSKA (reference sequence). With 3 bases removed from V and 3 bases from J, the gap between germline ends came to 17 bases. CDR3 length equals 15 residues. Here the CDR3 reads CSASLQQLGDYGYTF. The CDR3 nucleotides read TGCAGTGCTAGCCTTCAACAGCTGGGGGACTATGGCTACACCTTC.

V and J are TRBV28 and TRBJ2-7, with 10 bases identical to TRBD1. The V segment lost 6 bases and the J segment 2 bases; nucleotides outside the gene matches: 7. CDR1 and CDR2 (germline): MDHEN, SYDVKM. The CDR3 has 15 residues. The CDR3 is CASSPTGTGAYEQYF. DNA for the CDR3: TGTGCCAGCAGCCCAACCGGGACAGGGGCCTACGAGCAGTACTTC.

This chain connects TRBV27 to TRBJ1-5; the D gene is possibly TRBD1 (6 bases). Trimming pared 8 bases from V and 8 bases from J, leaving 10 bases between. Germline-derived CDR1 and CDR2 are MNHEY and SMNVEV (reference sequence). This CDR3 is built from 11 residues. CDR3 loop: CASGGREPQHF. Here the CDR3 DNA reads TGTGCCAGCGGGGGCAGGGAGCCCCAGCATTTT.

In its sample, this clonotype was seen a few times. V is TRBV9 and J is TRBJ1-6, with D uncertain. Trimming removed 2 bases at V and 2 bases at J, with 8 bases between. The CDR3 runs 15 residues. From germline, CDR1 is SGDLS and CDR2 YYNGEE. CDR3 sequence reads: CASSVNGAYNSPLHF. CDR3 nucleotides: TGTGCCAGCAGCGTCAACGGGGCCTATAATTCACCCCTCCACTTT.

The chain carries TRBV4-1 and TRBJ1-2; weak D call: TRBD1 (5 bases). The CDR3 totals 16 residues. Trimming took 1 base from V and 7 from J, leaving 19 bases between them. Per germline, CDR1 MGHRA and CDR2 YSYEKL. CDR3 DNA: TGCGCCAGCAGCCAAGTTGGGACGTACGGTGTGGCTGGCTACACCTTC. As protein: CASSQVGTYGVAGYTF.

This clonotype occurred once. This chain connects TRBV2 to TRBJ1-6; TRBD1 aligns across 9 bases. After removal of 5 bases from V and 8 bases from J, the junction contained 4 bases not matched to a gene. Germline V gene data show CDR1 as SNHLY and CDR2 as FYNNEI. CDR3 length: 14 residues. The CDR3 DNA follows: TGTGCCAGCAGTAACAGGGGGCTCCATTCACCCCTCCACTTT. Its protein is CASSNRGLHSPLHF.

J is TRBJ2-7 and V is TRBV6-5, with 10 bases lining up with TRBD2. The CDR3 is 17 amino acids. The V gene's germline CDR1 is MNHEY and CDR2 SVGAGI. V gave up 2 bases and J gave up 3 bases; unmatched junction bases: 10. CDR3 DNA sequence: TGTGCCAGCAGTTACCAAAGGAGCGGGAGGGGAGGCTACGAGCAGTACTTC. Protein: CASSYQRSGRGGYEQYF.

V usage is TRBV2 and J usage is TRBJ2-2; TRBD2 agrees at 8 bases. With V trimmed by 7 bases and J by 3 bases, 7 bases remained unmatched. Germline-derived CDR1 and CDR2 are SNHLY and FYNNEI. This CDR3 spans 15 amino acids. The CDR3 loop is CASTEGTRYTGELFF. In nucleotides, the CDR3 is TGTGCCAGCACCGAGGGGACTAGATACACCGGGGAGCTGTTTTTT.

This sequence joins TRBV28 and TRBJ2-5; D might be TRBD1 (5 bases). Germline lookup yields CDR1 MDHEN and CDR2 SYDVKM. The CDR3 consists of 12 residues. V lost 7 bases to trimming and J lost 1 base, with 7 bases between them. The CDR3 coding sequence is TGTGCCAGCACCCAGGGCCAAGAGACCCAGTACTTC. Its protein product is CASTQGQETQYF.

The chain uses TRBV20-1 and TRBJ2-3; D may be TRBD2 (5 bases). Germline V lookup: CDR1 DFQATT, CDR2 SNEGSKA (reference sequence). Trimming removed 4 bases from V and 4 bases from J, with 15 bases in between. There are 14 residues in the CDR3. The CDR3 bases are TGCAGTGCTACCTCAGTCGGGCGGGCAGATACGCAGTATTTT. The encoded protein is CSATSVGRADTQYF.

Only a few counts were recorded for this clonotype. The V gene is TRBV19, the J gene TRBJ1-5; no reliable D call. V was clipped by 3 bases and J by 6 bases, with 9 bases between them. Germline assignment: CDR1 LNHDA and CDR2 SQIVND (reference sequence). CDR3 length equals 13 residues. The CDR3 spells CASSIEFRQPQHF. CDR3 bases: TGTGCCAGTAGTATTGAGTTCCGTCAGCCCCAGCATTTT.

The chain uses TRBV12-3 or TRBV12-4 and TRBJ2-3; TRBD2 agrees at 14 bases. Trimming took 3 bases from V and 6 from J; bases not matched to a gene: 8. The CDR3 contains 17 residues. CDR3 bases: TGTGCCAGCAGTTTCAAGACTAGCGGGGGGGTGGGGGATACGCAGTATTTT. It codes for CASSFKTSGGVGDTQYF.

The V call is TRBV2, the J call TRBJ1-2; 9 positions match TRBD1. Trimming took 7 bases from V and 8 from J; bases not matched to a gene: 8. CDR3 length: 13 residues. CDR1 is SNHLY, CDR2 FYNNEI, per germline. The CDR3 nucleotides are TGTGCCAGCATTCCGGGACAGGGTTACGGCTACACCTTC. As protein: CASIPGQGYGYTF. The full variable domain, in which reference TRBV2 and TRBJ1-2 provide the parts outside the CDR3, is EPEVTQTPSHQVTQMGQEVILRCVPISNHLYFYWYRQILGQKVEFLVSFYNNEISEKSEIFDDQFSVERPDGSNFTLKIRSTKLEDSAMYFCASIPGQGYGYTFGSGTRLTVV.

The rearrangement uses TRBV27 and TRBJ1-5; 8 nucleotides align to TRBD1. V dropped 4 bases and J dropped 3; count of bases not matched to a gene: 5. The CDR3 runs 15 residues. Germline V CDR1 and CDR2: MNHEY, SMNVEV (reference sequence). The CDR3 sequence is CASSSSGGYNQPQHF. CDR3 nucleotide sequence: TGTGCCAGCAGTTCCTCAGGGGGCTACAATCAGCCCCAGCATTTT.

The chain is built from TRBV30 and TRBJ2-4; 7 bases fit TRBD2. Germline V gene sequence: CDR1 GTSNPN, CDR2 SVGIG (reference sequence). V gave up 5 bases and J gave up 6 bases; unmatched junction bases: 10. CDR3 size: 14 residues. In DNA, the CDR3 is TGTGCCTGGGGTAGGACAACGGGAGGAAACATTCAGTACTTC. Encoded protein: CAWGRTTGGNIQYF.

The chain uses TRBV2 and TRBJ2-7, with D unresolved. Germline CDR1 is SNHLY and CDR2 is FYNNEI. The CDR3 contains 13 residues. Trimming removed 6 bases at V and 1 base at J, with 10 bases between. The CDR3 is CASSPASSYEQYF. The CDR3 region has the DNA TGTGCCAGCAGCCCGGCCTCGTCCTACGAGCAGTACTTC.

CDR3 nucleotides: TGTGCCAGCAGTTTAGAGCCACACTCACCCCTCCACTTT. Translation gives CASSLEPHSPLHF. The chain couples TRBV12-3 or TRBV12-4 to TRBJ1-6; D gene uncertain. This CDR3 has 13 residues. V dropped 1 base and J dropped 10 bases, with 8 bases sitting between them.

The V call is TRBV7-2, the J call TRBJ1-2; possible D gene TRBD1, 6 bases. CDR3 length equals 15 residues. Per the germline V gene, CDR1 is SGHTA and CDR2 is FQGNSA. V gave up 3 bases and J gave up 4 bases, with 15 bases separating them. CDR3 residues: CASSFLFGGAYGYTF. For the CDR3, the DNA is TGTGCCAGCAGCTTTTTGTTTGGGGGCGCCTATGGCTACACCTTC.

This rearrangement joins TRBV4-3 to TRBJ2-7, with D perhaps matching TRBD2 (6 bases). CDR3 size: 18 residues. The germline V gene encodes CDR1 LGHNA and CDR2 YSLEER. The germline V and J ends were trimmed by 0 bases and 2 bases, with 20 bases remaining between them. The CDR3, as DNA: TGCGCCAGCAGCCAAGATACTTTTAGTGCGGGACTCCCCTACGAGCAGTACTTC. Protein sequence: CASSQDTFSAGLPYEQYF.

The V and J genes are TRBV6-1 and TRBJ2-3; TRBD2 might be the D (7 bases). The CDR3 runs to 15 residues. Per germline, CDR1 MNHNS and CDR2 SASEGT. Deletions cut 6 bases from V and 0 bases from J, with 13 bases between. The CDR3 region has the DNA TGTGCCAGCAGCGGGGGGCGGGGTAGCACAGATACGCAGTATTTT. This encodes CASSGGRGSTDTQYF.

The V and J genes are TRBV12-3 or TRBV12-4 and TRBJ1-6; 7 bases fit TRBD1. This CDR3 comprises 15 residues. The J segment lost 5 bases and the V segment lost 6 bases, leaving 7 bases of the junction unmatched. CDR3 bases: TGTGCCAGCAGGGCCCGACAGGGTCATAATTCACCCCTCCACTTT. As protein: CASRARQGHNSPLHF.

This chain connects TRBV10-1 to TRBJ2-2, with TRBD1 matching 7 bases. With 8 bases clipped from V and 5 bases from J, the junction kept 8 bases outside the gene matches. This CDR3 is 14 amino acids long. Germline CDR1 WNHNN, CDR2 SYGVQD (reference sequence). This chain's CDR3 is CASAAGTVTGELFF. CDR3 sequence (DNA): TGCGCCAGCGCCGCCGGGACAGTAACCGGGGAGCTGTTTTTT.